The rows below give T cell receptor beta chains drawn from one sample of a study of T cells in Graves' hyperthyroidism and ophthalmopathy. TCRdb ran MiXCR on the multiplex PCR reads and lists one entry per CDR3 protein. The sample includes some 760,000 distinct CDR3 sequences, about 15% seen only once; the top ten take more than 8.5%. The sequencing input was blood. Receptors originate from a woman younger than 35 with Graves' hyperthyroidism. Both conserved end residues are part of each CDR3. Each record gives: D gene, V gene, J gene, clone size, CDR3 DNA, CDR3 protein. A D gene is named only where the DNA matches it firmly. Clone size is shown for a subset of rows, as once, few, many or a class of expanded clone.

-	TRBV7-9	TRBJ1-4	-	TGTGCCAGCAGCTTCAGACTGTTTTTT	CASSFRLFF
-	TRBV7-3	TRBJ2-2	few	TGTGCCTGCGATCGGCCCGGTAACACCGGGGAGCTGTTTTTT	CACDRPGNTGELFF
-	TRBV19	TRBJ2-4	-	TGTGCCAGTAGTTTGGGGGAGATCGGAACCAAAAACATTCAGTACTTC	CASSLGEIGTKNIQYF
-	TRBV7-2	TRBJ2-1	many	TGTGCCAGCAGCCACCGGACCTACAATGAGCAGTTCTTC	CASSHRTYNEQFF
TRBD1	TRBV7-9	TRBJ1-2	-	TGTGCCAGCAGCGACCGGGACAGGCGATCCTATGGCTACACCTTC	CASSDRDRRSYGYTF
TRBD2	TRBV4-2	TRBJ2-2	-	TGTGCCAGCAGCCAAGAGGCTAGCGGCTACACCGGGGAGCTGTTTTTT	CASSQEASGYTGELFF
-	TRBV20-1	TRBJ2-1	-	TGCAGTGCTAGAGAGGGGAGACTAACCTACAATGAGCAGTTCTTC	CSAREGRLTYNEQFF
-	TRBV6-9	TRBJ2-7	-	TGTGCCAGCAGTTTTCGCGACTATGGGTACGAGCAGTACTTC	CASSFRDYGYEQYF
-	TRBV5-5	TRBJ2-7	many	TGTGCCAGCAGCTTCGGTCCGTGGAGCGAGCAGTACTTC	CASSFGPWSEQYF
TRBD2	TRBV19	TRBJ2-1	many	TGTGCCAGTAGTATGGTCTCGGGGGGAGAATATGAGCAGTTCTTC	CASSMVSGGEYEQFF
-	TRBV6-1	TRBJ2-6	-	TGTGCCAGTAAACGAGGGTCGGGTCTCCCTGGGGCCAACGTCCTGACTTTC	CASKRGSGLPGANVLTF
TRBD1	TRBV24-1	TRBJ2-3	few	TGTGCCACCAGTGATTACAGGGGTTTCACAGATACGCAGTATTTT	CATSDYRGFTDTQYF
-	TRBV11-3	TRBJ1-3	-	TGTGCCAGCAGCCCCACAGGCGGCTACGGAAACACCATATATTTT	CASSPTGGYGNTIYF
-	TRBV12-3/TRBV12-4	TRBJ1-6	few	TGTGCCAGCAGTTTAGGGCTGAATAATTCACCCCTCCACTTT	CASSLGLNNSPLHF
-	TRBV25-1	TRBJ2-6	few	TGTGCCAGCAGTGAGCGGGCGGACAGCAAAAAAGGGGGGGCCAACGTCCTGACTTTC	CASSERADSKKGGANVLTF
TRBD1	TRBV6-2/TRBV6-3	TRBJ2-3	many	TGTGCCAGCGGACAGGGTTTATCAGATACGCAGTATTTT	CASGQGLSDTQYF
TRBD2	TRBV7-8	TRBJ2-1	-	TGTGCCAGCAGCTATATTAGCGGGAGGGTGTACAATGAGCAGTTCTTC	CASSYISGRVYNEQFF
-	TRBV7-3	TRBJ2-2	few	TGTGCCAGCAGCTTAAGGCCCACCGGGGAGCTGTTTTTT	CASSLRPTGELFF
-	TRBV6-1	TRBJ2-7	many	TGTGCCAGCAGTGAAGCGGGACATACCTACGAGCAGTACTTC	CASSEAGHTYEQYF
-	TRBV28	TRBJ2-7	-	TGTGCCAGCAGTTTAATGTTGACTACCCAGTCCTACGAGCAGTACTTC	CASSLMLTTQSYEQYF
-	TRBV7-2	TRBJ2-2	-	TGTGCCAGCAGCTACGCAGCGGAAGGAAGGGGCGGGGAGCTGTTTTTT	CASSYAAEGRGGELFF
-	TRBV4-1	TRBJ2-2	many	TGTGCCAGCAGCCAAGTCCTGAACACCGGGGAGCTGTTTTTT	CASSQVLNTGELFF
-	TRBV5-5	TRBJ2-7	-	TGTGCCAGCAGCTTTCAGGTGCTACTTGACGGCTACGAGCAGTACTTC	CASSFQVLLDGYEQYF
-	TRBV3-1	TRBJ2-6	few	TGTGCCAGCAGCCCCCGGACAGAGTATTACTCTGGGGCCAACGTCCTGACTTTC	CASSPRTEYYSGANVLTF
-	TRBV24-1	TRBJ2-2	many	TGTGCCACCAGTGAGGGACATAACCTGAACACCGGGGAGCTGTTTTTT	CATSEGHNLNTGELFF
TRBD2	TRBV13	TRBJ2-7	many	TGTGCCAGCAGCACCCGACTAGCGGGGCCACCCTACGAGCAGTACTTC	CASSTRLAGPPYEQYF
TRBD1	TRBV7-9	TRBJ1-3	-	TGTGCCAGCAGCTCGACAGGGATCGGTGGAAACACCATATATTTT	CASSSTGIGGNTIYF
-	TRBV7-2	TRBJ1-5	many	TGTGCCAGCAGCTTAGCCGGGGCGTATGGCAATCAGCCCCAGCATTTT	CASSLAGAYGNQPQHF
TRBD2	TRBV7-8	TRBJ2-5	-	TGTGCCAGCAGCTCCTACCTAGCGGGAGAATGGGAGACCCAGTACTTC	CASSSYLAGEWETQYF
-	TRBV5-6	TRBJ2-7	many	TGTGCCAGCAGGGTGGGCAGCCTCTCCCCCGAGCAGTACTTC	CASRVGSLSPEQYF
-	TRBV28	TRBJ1-2	many	TGTGCCAGCAGTCTATGGCAGGGTAACTATGGCTACACCTTC	CASSLWQGNYGYTF
-	TRBV3-1	TRBJ2-1	few	TGTGCCAGCAGCCAAGGCCGGGCAGGGACCTACAATGAGCAGTTCTTC	CASSQGRAGTYNEQFF
TRBD2	TRBV11-2	TRBJ2-1	-	TGTGCCAGCAGCTTAGGACGAGGTAGCGGGAGTGGTGAGCAGTTCTTC	CASSLGRGSGSGEQFF
TRBD1	TRBV7-9	TRBJ2-1	many	TGTGCCAGCAGCCCGACTGCGGGACAGGGGATTAATGAGCAGTTCTTC	CASSPTAGQGINEQFF
-	TRBV11-2	TRBJ2-7	few	TGTGCCAGCAGCCTCCTTTACGGGCCATACGAGCAGTACTTC	CASSLLYGPYEQYF
-	TRBV4-1	TRBJ2-7	many	TGCGCCAGCAGCCCCCGAGAGGTTTTATCCACCGAGCAGTACTTC	CASSPREVLSTEQYF
-	TRBV11-2	TRBJ1-1	few	TGTGCCAGCAGCTTACTTACAGGGAACGAAGCTTTCTTT	CASSLLTGNEAFF
-	TRBV20-1	TRBJ2-2	many	TGCAGTGCTAGACCCAACAGGGTTTCGAACACCGGGGAGCTGTTTTTT	CSARPNRVSNTGELFF
TRBD1	TRBV5-1	TRBJ2-1	-	TGCGCTAGCAGCTACACGACAGGGTTAAATGAGCAGTTCTTC	CASSYTTGLNEQFF
TRBD1	TRBV4-2	TRBJ1-1	-	TGTGCCAGCAGCCAAGACCCATTAGGGGCAGGGGGCACTGAAGCTTTCTTT	CASSQDPLGAGGTEAFF
TRBD1	TRBV11-2	TRBJ1-1	many	TGTGCCAGCAGTCGTCCCGGGACAGGGGGCTGGTCGGCTTTCTTT	CASSRPGTGGWSAFF
-	TRBV20-1	TRBJ2-5	many	TGCAGTGCTAGGACCCGGCGGGGAGAGACCCAGTACTTC	CSARTRRGETQYF
-	TRBV20-1	TRBJ2-3	many	TGCAGTGCTAGAGATAGACGGGACTTCACAGATACGCAGTATTTT	CSARDRRDFTDTQYF
TRBD1	TRBV7-9	TRBJ2-1	few	TGTGCCAGCAGCTTACCTTCGGGGACAGGCAATGACAATGAGCAGCTCTTC	CASSLPSGTGNDNEQLF
-	TRBV3-1	TRBJ2-3	many	TGTGCCAGCAGCCTTTTAACCGCAGATACGCAGTATTTT	CASSLLTADTQYF
TRBD2	TRBV20-1	TRBJ2-5	many	TGCAGTGCGTCGCTAGCGGGTCGAGCAGAGACCCAGTACTTC	CSASLAGRAETQYF
-	TRBV5-6	TRBJ2-7	-	TGTGTCAGCAGCACCGGGACGTACCTCGATCGCGAGCAGTACTTC	CVSSTGTYLDREQYF
-	TRBV20-1	TRBJ2-5	many	TGCAGTGCTAGAGGGTTAGGGGGGGATGAAGAGACCCAGTACTTC	CSARGLGGDEETQYF
TRBD2	TRBV11-2	TRBJ2-1	many	TGTGCCAGCACCTCGGGACTAGCGGCCTACAATGAGCAGTTCTTC	CASTSGLAAYNEQFF
TRBD2	TRBV2	TRBJ2-1	many	TGTGCCAGCAGGAATCTAGCGGGAGGTTACAATGAGCAGTTCTTC	CASRNLAGGYNEQFF
-	TRBV19	TRBJ1-2	few	TGTGCCAGTAGTATTTCGGCAGGAACCTATGGCTACACCTTC	CASSISAGTYGYTF